Each of the 23 T cell receptor beta chains below was sequenced from the same sample in a study of blood T cell repertoires in COVID-19 (dated by TCRdb to 2020 to 2021). The library relied on the immunoSEQ multiplex PCR assay. The clones in this table, taken by TCRdb from immuneACCESS, are in-frame only. Not every clone is retained; where verified, under half of the shortfall comes from an unresolved V gene, and the cause of the rest is unknown. The sample has over 15,000 clones on record, 93% of them singletons. The ten top clones hold roughly 5.8% of the sample. Sequencing was carried out using peripheral blood. All receptors derive from a human donor in a cohort sampled during active COVID-19.

The chain carries TRBV7-9 and TRBJ1-2; D not certain. The V gene's germline CDR1 is SEHNR and CDR2 FQNEAQ (reference sequence). This CDR3 comprises 15 residues. V was shortened by 5 bases and J by 0 bases, with 13 bases between the two germline ends. The CDR3 DNA sequence: TGTGCCAGCAGCACACCTCGGGTTTCTAACTATGGCTACACCTTC. The encoded protein is CASSTPRVSNYGYTF.

V is TRBV19 and J is TRBJ1-1; no clear D gene. The V gene lost 7 bases and the J gene lost 2 bases, with 8 bases spanning the gap. Germline loops: CDR1 LNHDA, CDR2 SQIVND (reference sequence). The CDR3 length is 12 residues. CDR3: CASNAANTEAFF. The CDR3 coding sequence is TGTGCCAGTAATGCGGCAAACACTGAAGCTTTCTTT.

The gene calls are TRBV7-2 and TRBJ1-2; no clear D gene. The CDR3 runs to 16 residues. Trimming left V 5 bases short and J 7 bases short, with 23 bases between. The germline V gene has CDR1 SGHTA and CDR2 FQGNSA. CDR3 sequence reads: CASSPDLTDLVGGYTF. CDR3 DNA sequence: TGTGCCAGCAGCCCCGACCTGACTGACCTTGTGGGTGGCTACACCTTC.

The chain recombines TRBV4-3 with TRBJ1-6; D is unclear. CDR3 length: 13 amino acids. The germline V and J ends were trimmed by 0 bases and 8 bases, with 5 bases remaining between them. Germline V gene data show CDR1 as LGHNA and CDR2 as YSLEER. The CDR3 sequence is CASSQEFYSPLHF. The CDR3, as DNA: TGCGCCAGCAGCCAAGAATTCTATTCACCCCTCCACTTT.

The J gene is TRBJ2-7, the V gene TRBV7-2; tentative D call: TRBD1 (5 bases). Germline V gene sequence: CDR1 SGHTA, CDR2 FQGNSA. This CDR3 is 14 amino acids long. The V end was cut by 5 bases, the J end by 0 bases, with 11 bases between. Here the CDR3 DNA reads TGTGCCAGCAGCGCCGGACATAGCTCCTACGAGCAGTACTTC. This codes for CASSAGHSSYEQYF.

The table lists this clone with a few counts. V usage is TRBV24-1 and J usage is TRBJ1-5; D is unclear. The CDR3 runs 15 residues. The V gene's germline CDR1 is KGHDR and CDR2 SFDVKD. Trimming stripped 2 bases from V and 3 bases from J, with 10 bases between. This CDR3 reads CATSDSKSPNQPQHF. CDR3 nucleotides: TGTGCCACCAGTGATTCCAAAAGCCCCAATCAGCCCCAGCATTTT.

This clone was seen once. The chain joins TRBV6-6 to TRBJ1-1; D remains ambiguous. CDR3 size: 14 residues. The V end lost 8 bases, the J end lost 0 bases, and 13 bases lay between the germline ends. Germline CDR1 is MNHNY and CDR2 is SVGAGI (reference sequence). This CDR3 is CASALGSVNTEAFF. Written as DNA, the CDR3 is TGTGCCAGCGCCCTAGGATCAGTGAACACTGAAGCTTTCTTT.

The chain joins TRBV14 to TRBJ2-1, with 11 bases identical to TRBD2. Per the germline V gene, CDR1 is SGHDN and CDR2 is FVKESK. V lost 2 bases and J lost 4; bases outside the gene matches: 4. The CDR3 sequence is 16 residues long. CDR3 sequence reads: CASSQFSGGVYNEQFF. The CDR3 nucleotides read TGTGCCAGCAGCCAATTTAGCGGGGGGGTGTACAATGAGCAGTTCTTC. Combining the CDR3 with reference TRBV14 and TRBJ2-1 gives the whole variable domain EAGVTQFPSHSVIEKGQTVTLRCDPISGHDNLYWYRRVMGKEIKFLLHFVKESKQDESGMPNNRFLAERTGGTYSTLKVQPAELEDSGVYFCASSQFSGGVYNEQFFGPGTRLTVL.

This chain joins TRBV28 and TRBJ2-1; tentatively, D is TRBD1 (5 bases). The germline V gene encodes CDR1 MDHEN and CDR2 SYDVKM. V was trimmed by 6 bases and J by 3 bases, leaving 9 bases between them. This CDR3 is built from 13 residues. CDR3 in DNA: TGTGCCAGCAGGGACACGAGCTACAATGAGCAGTTCTTC. This gives the protein CASRDTSYNEQFF.

This chain joins TRBV29-1 and TRBJ1-5, with D possibly TRBD1 on 6 matching bases. Germline V gives CDR1 SQVTM, CDR2 ANQGSEA. Between the trimmed V and J ends, which lost 5 bases and 0 bases, there was a span of 11 bases. The CDR3 is made up of 14 amino acids. CDR3 in DNA: TGCAGCGTTAAACAGGGTTATAGCAATCAGCCCCAGCATTTT. Translation: CSVKQGYSNQPQHF.

This chain links TRBV10-3 with TRBJ2-7, with 9 bases lining up with TRBD1. With 11 bases clipped from V and 2 bases from J, the junction kept 10 bases outside the gene matches. The length of the CDR3 is 14 residues. Germline V gene lookup returns CDR1 ENHRY and CDR2 SYGVKD. CDR3 in amino acids: CAVHPQGATYEQYF. The CDR3 nucleotides read TGTGCCGTACACCCACAGGGGGCGACCTACGAGCAGTACTTC.

V usage is TRBV18 and J usage is TRBJ2-4; 7 bases line up with TRBD1. There are 14 residues in the CDR3. Germline CDR1 KGHSH, CDR2 LQKENI. Trimming removed 3 bases from V and 11 bases from J; junction bases left unmatched: 10. This CDR3 reads CASSPTGTVEVQYF. CDR3 sequence (DNA): TGTGCCAGCTCACCTACCGGGACAGTCGAAGTTCAGTACTTC.

The chain joins TRBV5-6 to TRBJ1-2; D ambiguous. The V end lost 0 bases, the J end lost 6 bases, and 12 bases lay between the germline ends. The CDR3 is made up of 14 amino acids. CDR1 SGHDT and CDR2 YYEEEE come from the germline V gene. CDR3 amino acids: CASSLDEGWNGYTF. CDR3 nucleotide sequence: TGTGCCAGCAGCTTGGACGAGGGCTGGAATGGCTACACCTTC.

This rearrangement joins TRBV24-1 to TRBJ2-3; 9 positions match TRBD2. J lost 2 bases, V lost 4 bases, and 6 bases had no gene match. The length of the CDR3 is 16 residues. Germline loops: CDR1 KGHDR, CDR2 SFDVKD. CDR3 coding DNA: TGTGCCACCAGTGACCCTAGCGGGGCGAACACAGATACGCAGTATTTT. The encoded protein is CATSDPSGANTDTQYF.

V and J are TRBV25-1 and TRBJ2-1; D is perhaps TRBD2 (5 bases). The CDR3 has 14 residues. Germline V CDR1 and CDR2: MGHDK, SYGVNS. Trimming took off 6 bases at V and 1 base at J, with 10 bases between the two ends. The CDR3 DNA reads as TGTGCCAGCAGCCTAAGCGGTTCCTACAATGAGCAGTTCTTC. It specifies CASSLSGSYNEQFF.

The rearrangement uses TRBV7-4 and TRBJ2-4; TRBD2 might be the D (6 bases). This CDR3 is 17 amino acids long. Germline values: CDR1 SGHVT, CDR2 SQSDAQ. Trimming took off 3 bases at V and 1 base at J, with 16 bases between the two ends. The CDR3 sequence is CASSFIGGKGAKNIQYF. In nucleotides, the CDR3 is TGTGCCAGCAGCTTTATTGGAGGGAAGGGGGCCAAAAACATTCAGTACTTC.

CDR3 in amino acids: CASSTDRYYEQYF. DNA for the CDR3: TGTGCCAGCAGCACGGACAGATACTACGAGCAGTACTTC. This sequence joins TRBV7-2 and TRBJ2-7; tentatively, D is TRBD1 (6 bases). Per germline, CDR1 SGHTA and CDR2 FQGNSA. This CDR3 contains 13 residues. V was shortened by 5 bases and J by 3 bases, with 11 bases between the two germline ends.

This clone was seen just once. The chain uses TRBV14 and TRBJ2-6; no clear D. The CDR3 sequence is 17 residues long. The V end was cut by 6 bases, the J end by 0 bases, with 15 bases between. Germline-derived CDR1 and CDR2 are SGHDN and FVKESK. The CDR3 nucleotides read TGTGCCAGCAGACCCGGGTTACCAAGCTCTGGGGCCAACGTCCTGACTTTC. This encodes CASRPGLPSSGANVLTF. The complete variable domain, with remaining parts taken from reference TRBV14 and TRBJ2-6, reads EAGVTQFPSHSVIEKGQTVTLRCDPISGHDNLYWYRRVMGKEIKFLLHFVKESKQDESGMPNNRFLAERTGGTYSTLKVQPAELEDSGVYFCASRPGLPSSGANVLTFGAGSRLTVL.

This sequence joins TRBV4-1 and TRBJ1-1; 8 nucleotides agree with TRBD1. With 3 bases clipped from V and 1 base from J, the junction kept 4 bases outside the gene matches. The CDR3 sequence is 15 residues long. Germline V CDR1 and CDR2: MGHRA, YSYEKL. The CDR3 DNA is TGCGCCAGCAGCCATCCCGGGACAGGGAACACTGAAGCTTTCTTT. Its protein product is CASSHPGTGNTEAFF.

This chain joins TRBV3-1 (or the pseudogene TRBV3-2) and TRBJ2-3; TRBD2 is a possible D gene (7 bases). CDR3 size: 18 residues. Trimming pared 6 bases from V and 0 bases from J, leaving 22 bases between. CDR1 is LGHDT, CDR2 YNNKEL, per germline (reference sequence). The CDR3 DNA sequence: TGTGCCAGCAGTCCGTACACGGGGGGCCTTATTAGCACAGATACGCAGTATTTT. This sequence encodes CASSPYTGGLISTDTQYF.

The V and J genes are TRBV12-2 and TRBJ2-1; TRBD1, the table's D call, lacks a check against the DNA. TRBV12-2 is a documented pseudogene. This CDR3 has 17 amino acids. The CDR3 coding sequence is TGTGCAAGTCGCTTAGGGGGACAGGGGGTGTCCTACAATGAGCAGTTCTTC. This encodes CASRLGGQGVSYNEQFF.

The chain joins TRBV28 to TRBJ1-5; D is possibly TRBD1 (6 bases). In germline, CDR1 is MDHEN, CDR2 SYDVKM. Trimming took off 6 bases at V and 3 bases at J, with 15 bases between the two ends. The CDR3 is 15 residues long. CDR3 region: CASSTGRGYNQPQHF. The CDR3 DNA reads TGTGCCAGCAGCACAGGGCGAGGATACAATCAGCCCCAGCATTTT.

The chain is built from TRBV5-1 and TRBJ2-7, with TRBD1 matching over 8 bases. Germline trimming cut 3 bases from V and 3 bases from J; bases unmatched to any gene: 8. Germline CDR1 is SGHRS and CDR2 is YFSETQ. The CDR3 loop spans 15 amino acids. The CDR3 region is CASSWTGSWGYEQYF. CDR3 DNA: TGCGCCAGCAGCTGGACAGGGTCCTGGGGCTACGAGCAGTACTTC.